This T cell receptor beta chain comes out of a study of blood T cell repertoires in COVID-19. Germline V lookup: CDR1 SNHLY, CDR2 FYNNEI. CDR3 length equals 15 residues. Trimming cost V 2 bases and J 4 bases, with 15 bases left between them. Source study methods: It was from reference gene primer amplification that nucleated cell counts were estimated. Sequencing was performed with immunoSEQ multiplex PCR; in TCRdb, only in-frame clones are kept and a portion is missing. The V and J calls and the clone size are those of that table, but D and trimming were determined from the DNA. The top ten clones hold 7% to 9.5% of a sample with some 120,000 clones, around 80% of them seen once.

Specimen: peripheral blood. This receptor was taken from an older man with active or convalescent COVID-19. The rearrangement joins TRBV2 to TRBJ2-7, with D maybe TRBD1 (6 bases). The CDR3 reads CASSEISYREYEQYF. Here the CDR3 DNA reads TGTGCCAGCAGTGAAATAAGTTACAGGGAATACGAGCAGTACTTC.